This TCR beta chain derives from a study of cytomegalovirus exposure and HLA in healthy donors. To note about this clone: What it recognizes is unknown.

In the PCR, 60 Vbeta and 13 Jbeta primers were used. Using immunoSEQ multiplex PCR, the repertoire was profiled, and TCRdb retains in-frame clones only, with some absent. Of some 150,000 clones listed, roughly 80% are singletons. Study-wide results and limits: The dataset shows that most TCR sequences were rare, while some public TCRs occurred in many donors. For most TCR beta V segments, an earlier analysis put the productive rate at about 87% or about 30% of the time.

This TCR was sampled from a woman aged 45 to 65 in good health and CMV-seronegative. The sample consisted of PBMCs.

This chain's CDR3 is CATSRDFEGSGGELFF. CDR3 in DNA: TGTGCCACCAGCAGAGATTTCGAGGGTTCGGGCGGGGAGCTGTTTTTT. J is TRBJ2-2 and V is TRBV15, with D possibly TRBD2 on 5 matching bases. Germline V gene data show CDR1 as LNHNV and CDR2 as YYDKDF (reference sequence). V was shortened by 0 bases and J by 7 bases, with 15 bases between the two germline ends. The CDR3 has 16 residues.